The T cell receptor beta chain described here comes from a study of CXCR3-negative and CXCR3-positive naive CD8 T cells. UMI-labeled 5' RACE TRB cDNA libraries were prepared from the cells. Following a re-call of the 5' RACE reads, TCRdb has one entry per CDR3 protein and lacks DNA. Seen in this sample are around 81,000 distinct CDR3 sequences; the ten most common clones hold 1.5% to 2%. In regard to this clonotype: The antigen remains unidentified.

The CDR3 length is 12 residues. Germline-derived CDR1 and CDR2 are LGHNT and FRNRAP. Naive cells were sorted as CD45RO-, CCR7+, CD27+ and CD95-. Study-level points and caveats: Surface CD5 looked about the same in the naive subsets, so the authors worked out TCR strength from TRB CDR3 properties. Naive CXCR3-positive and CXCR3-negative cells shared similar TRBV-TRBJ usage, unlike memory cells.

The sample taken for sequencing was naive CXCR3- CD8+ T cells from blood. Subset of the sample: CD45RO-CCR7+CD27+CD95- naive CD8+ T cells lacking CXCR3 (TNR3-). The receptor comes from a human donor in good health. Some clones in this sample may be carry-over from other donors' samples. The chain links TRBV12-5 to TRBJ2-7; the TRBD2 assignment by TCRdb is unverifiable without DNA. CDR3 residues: CASGEGGYEQYF.